One T cell receptor (beta chain) is described in this entry. In the original processing: Amplification from reference gene primers served as the basis for estimated nucleated cell counts. Using immunoSEQ multiplex PCR, the repertoire was profiled, and TCRdb retains in-frame clones only, with some absent. Clone size and the V and J calls come from that table; the DNA yielded D and trimming. This sample has 95,000 or so clones, with 86% found just once. Trimming removed 7 bases from V and 4 bases from J; junction bases left unmatched: 9. The CDR3 runs 14 residues. The germline V gene encodes CDR1 SQVTM and CDR2 ANQGSEA. This record comes from a study of blood T cell repertoires in COVID-19. Study details: Both acute and convalescent COVID-19 samples were obtained from the United States, Italy and Spain. PBMCs, B-cell-depleted T cells, or T cells provided the cDNA or gDNA that made up the material.

The source of this sequence is a man older than 75 with active or convalescent COVID-19. The sequenced sample consisted of peripheral blood. This chain joins TRBV29-1 and TRBJ2-3; 9 bases are shared with TRBD2. CDR3 DNA: TGCAGCGGGTCGGGGCGGGAGGGCCCAGATACGCAGTATTTT. It codes for CSGSGREGPDTQYF.